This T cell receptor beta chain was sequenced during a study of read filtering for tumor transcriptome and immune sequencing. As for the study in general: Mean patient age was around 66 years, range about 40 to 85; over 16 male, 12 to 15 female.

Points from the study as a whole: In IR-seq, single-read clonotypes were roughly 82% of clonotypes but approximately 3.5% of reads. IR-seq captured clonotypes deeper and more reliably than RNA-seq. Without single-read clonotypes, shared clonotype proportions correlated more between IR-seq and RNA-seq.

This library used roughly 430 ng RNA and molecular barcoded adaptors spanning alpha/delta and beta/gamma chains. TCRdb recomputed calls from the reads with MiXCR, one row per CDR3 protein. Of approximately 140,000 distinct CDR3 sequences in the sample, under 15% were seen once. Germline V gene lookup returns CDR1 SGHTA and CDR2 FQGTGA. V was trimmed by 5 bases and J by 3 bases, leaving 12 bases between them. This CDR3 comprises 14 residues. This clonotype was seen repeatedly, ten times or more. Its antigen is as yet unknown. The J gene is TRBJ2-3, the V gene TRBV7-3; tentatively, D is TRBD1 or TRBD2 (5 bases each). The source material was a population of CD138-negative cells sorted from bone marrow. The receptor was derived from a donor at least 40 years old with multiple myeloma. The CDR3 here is CASSLRGGTDTQYF. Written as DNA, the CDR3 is TGTGCCAGCAGCCTCCGGGGCGGGACAGATACGCAGTATTTT.